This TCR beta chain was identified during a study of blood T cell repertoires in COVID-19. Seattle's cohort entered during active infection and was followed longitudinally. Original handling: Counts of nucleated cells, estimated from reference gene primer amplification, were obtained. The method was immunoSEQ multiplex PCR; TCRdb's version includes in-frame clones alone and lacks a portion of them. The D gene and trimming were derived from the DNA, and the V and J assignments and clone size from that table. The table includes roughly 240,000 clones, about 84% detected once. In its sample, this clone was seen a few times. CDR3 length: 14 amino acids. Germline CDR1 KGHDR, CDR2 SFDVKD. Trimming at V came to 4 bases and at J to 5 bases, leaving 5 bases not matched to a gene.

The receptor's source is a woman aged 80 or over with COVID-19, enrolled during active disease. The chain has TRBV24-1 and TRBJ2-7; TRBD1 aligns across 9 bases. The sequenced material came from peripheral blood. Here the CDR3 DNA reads TGTGCCACCAGTGAGGGACAGGGAACCGACGAGCAGTACTTC. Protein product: CATSEGQGTDEQYF.